Described below is a single T cell receptor (beta chain) sequence and its context. The data belong to a study of blood T cell repertoires in COVID-19. Looking at the study overall: The cDNA or gDNA used as material had been derived from T cells, B-cell-depleted T cells, or PBMCs.

TCRdb keeps only in-frame clones here, not all; method: immunoSEQ multiplex PCR. Seen here are 250,000 or so clones, approximately 84% observed once, and the top ten hold roughly 6.7%. In germline, CDR1 is SGHAT, CDR2 FQNNGV. The CDR3 spans 14 residues. V shed 0 bases and J 6 bases; nucleotides not matched to a gene: 2. V and J are TRBV11-2 and TRBJ1-1; 9 positions match TRBD1. The sequence derives from a woman aged 45-65 years who had been exposed to COVID-19. Sequencing was carried out using PBMCs or T cells enriched from blood (not recorded which). The CDR3 DNA is TGTGCCAGCAGCTTAGAGGGACAGGGCTCTGAAGCTTTCTTT. Protein: CASSLEGQGSEAFF. Full variable domain (missing parts from reference TRBV11-2 and TRBJ1-1): EAGVAQSPRYKIIEKRQSVAFWCNPISGHATLYWYQQILGQGPKLLIQFQNNGVVDDSQLPKDRFSAERLKGVDSTLKIQPAKLEDSAVYLCASSLEGQGSEAFFGQGTRLTVV.